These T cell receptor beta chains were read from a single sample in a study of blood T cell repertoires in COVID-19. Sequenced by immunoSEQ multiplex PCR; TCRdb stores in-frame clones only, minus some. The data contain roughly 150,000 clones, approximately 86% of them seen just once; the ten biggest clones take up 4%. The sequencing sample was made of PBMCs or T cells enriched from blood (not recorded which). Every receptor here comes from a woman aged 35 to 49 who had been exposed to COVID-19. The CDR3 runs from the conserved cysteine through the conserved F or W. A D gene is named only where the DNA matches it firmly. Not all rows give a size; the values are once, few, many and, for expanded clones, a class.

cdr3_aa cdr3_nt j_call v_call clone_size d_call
CASSLAFGPTEEKLFF TGCGCCAGCAGCTTGGCATTCGGCCCTACGGAGGAAAAACTGTTTTTT TRBJ1-4 TRBV5-1 NA NA
CASIRDRGPGNTIYF TGTGCCAGTATCCGGGACAGGGGGCCTGGAAACACCATATATTTT TRBJ1-3 TRBV19 once TRBD1
CASGFPGTAGYEQYF TGTGCTAGTGGTTTCCCTGGGACAGCCGGATACGAGCAGTACTTC TRBJ2-7 TRBV12-5 NA TRBD1
CASKTGSGNTIYF TGCGCCAGCAAAACAGGCTCTGGAAACACCATATATTTT TRBJ1-3 TRBV5-1 NA NA
CASRALAGGPGEQYF TGCGCCAGCAGAGCACTAGCGGGGGGGCCGGGTGAGCAGTACTTC TRBJ2-7 TRBV10-2 NA TRBD2
CASSPQTVGSNQPQHF TGTGCCAGCTCACCACAGACAGTAGGAAGCAATCAGCCCCAGCATTTT TRBJ1-5 TRBV18 once NA
CASSRGTGEFPNYGYTF TGCGCCAGCAGCCGCGGGACAGGGGAGTTCCCTAACTATGGCTACACCTTC TRBJ1-2 TRBV4-1 NA TRBD1
CASSLTGTAIPEQYF TGTGCCAGCAGCCTTACCGGGACAGCTATTCCCGAGCAGTACTTC TRBJ2-7 TRBV13 NA TRBD1
CASSSLGLTDTQYF TGTGCCAGCAGTTCCCTGGGCTTGACAGATACGCAGTATTTT TRBJ2-3 TRBV28 NA NA
CASSPGQGPGNTIYF TGTGCCAGCTCCCCTGGACAGGGACCTGGAAACACCATATATTTT TRBJ1-3 TRBV18 NA TRBD1
CASSPGTGTSGGDYNEQFF TGCGCCAGCAGCCCCGGAACGGGGACTAGCGGGGGAGACTACAATGAGCAGTTCTTC TRBJ2-1 TRBV5-1 NA TRBD2
CAWSGSRGFKPQHF TGTGCCTGGAGTGGAAGCAGGGGTTTTAAGCCCCAGCATTTT TRBJ1-5 TRBV30 once NA
CASSLERARAGNTIYF TGTGCCAGCAGCTTAGAAAGGGCCAGGGCTGGAAACACCATATATTTT TRBJ1-3 TRBV7-2 NA NA
CASSQATDGNYGYTF TGCGCCAGCAGCCAAGCTACTGACGGGAACTATGGCTACACCTTC TRBJ1-2 TRBV4-1 NA NA
CASSLAEWATGELFF TGCGCCAGCAGCTTGGCCGAATGGGCCACCGGGGAGCTGTTTTTT TRBJ2-2 TRBV5-1 NA NA
CASARFGQLETQYF TGCGCCAGCGCCCGTTTTGGACAGCTAGAGACCCAGTACTTC TRBJ2-5 TRBV5-1 NA NA
CASSLGQGATGELFF TGTGCCAGCAGCTTAGGACAGGGGGCCACCGGGGAGCTGTTTTTT TRBJ2-2 TRBV11-2 NA TRBD1
CASSPTGSHLFYEQYF TGTGCCAGCTCACCGACCGGGAGCCACCTTTTCTACGAGCAGTACTTC TRBJ2-7 TRBV18 NA NA
CASSQNRNTGELFF TGCGCCAGCAGCCAAAACAGGAACACCGGGGAGCTGTTTTTT TRBJ2-2 TRBV10-1 NA NA
CSVNRNRQYIIYGYTF TGCAGCGTCAACAGGAATCGGCAGTATATTATCTATGGCTACACCTTC TRBJ1-2 TRBV29-1 NA NA
CASSRETGSNSPLHF TGTGCCAGCAGCCGAGAGACAGGGAGTAATTCACCCCTCCACTTT TRBJ1-6 TRBV2 NA TRBD1
CSVVGGGGLGDTQYF TGCAGCGTTGTAGGCGGCGGGGGGCTTGGAGATACGCAGTATTTT TRBJ2-3 TRBV29-1 NA TRBD2
CASSLDGGLDSPLHF TGTGCCAGCAGCTTAGACGGGGGATTAGATTCACCCCTCCACTTT TRBJ1-6 TRBV7-9 NA NA
CASSEKTDGDGELFF TGTGCCAGCAGTGAAAAGACGGACGGGGACGGGGAGCTGTTTTTT TRBJ2-2 TRBV6-4 NA NA
CASSLEANYGYTF TGTGCCAGCAGCTTGGAGGCTAACTATGGCTACACCTTC TRBJ1-2 TRBV7-8 NA NA
CASSLARAGEQYF TGCGCCAGCAGCTTGGCGCGCGCGGGTGAGCAGTACTTC TRBJ2-7 TRBV5-1 NA NA
CASSLSPGLGSTEYEQYF TGTGCCAGCAGTTTATCCCCGGGACTAGGATCCACTGAATACGAGCAGTACTTC TRBJ2-7 TRBV28 NA TRBD2
CASSFDRATWNTEAFF TGTGCCAGCAGCTTCGACAGGGCGACCTGGAACACTGAAGCTTTCTTT TRBJ1-1 TRBV5-4 few TRBD1
CATSGPRLQDNEQFF TGTGCCACCAGTGGCCCCCGGTTACAGGACAATGAGCAGTTCTTC TRBJ2-1 TRBV24-1 NA NA
CASTSRTGTGNTIYF TGTGCCAGCACCAGCAGGACAGGGACTGGAAACACCATATATTTT TRBJ1-3 TRBV9 NA TRBD1
CASSIGPLGSTGELFF TGTGCCAGTAGTATTGGGCCTTTGGGGAGCACCGGGGAGCTGTTTTTT TRBJ2-2 TRBV19 NA NA
CASSLTGIDYGYTF TGTGCCAGCTCATTGACAGGGATAGACTATGGCTACACCTTC TRBJ1-2 TRBV18 NA TRBD1
CASSPRAYREYQPQHF TGTGCCAGCAGTCCAAGAGCCTACAGGGAGTATCAGCCCCAGCATTTT TRBJ1-5 TRBV28 NA NA
CASSLQGATQPQHF TGTGCCAGCAGCCTACAGGGGGCGACTCAGCCCCAGCATTTT TRBJ1-5 TRBV28 NA TRBD1
CASSLTGRIPDTQYF TGTGCCAGCAGCTTGACAGGGAGGATCCCAGATACGCAGTATTTT TRBJ2-3 TRBV7-8 NA NA
CASSYRQGAAGELFF TGTGCCAGCAGTTACCGACAGGGGGCCGCCGGGGAGCTGTTTTTT TRBJ2-2 TRBV6-2/TRBV6-3 NA TRBD1
CASSLSYGNTEAFF TGTGCCAGCAGCTTATCGTACGGGAACACTGAAGCTTTCTTT TRBJ1-1 TRBV7-2 NA NA
CASSLPLAGMYEQYF TGTGCCAGCAGCTTGCCCCTAGCGGGAATGTACGAGCAGTACTTC TRBJ2-7 TRBV7-9 NA TRBD2
CASSEIGTGGVTGELFF TGCGCCAGCAGTGAGATTGGGACAGGGGGTGTCACCGGGGAGCTGTTTTTT TRBJ2-2 TRBV10-1 NA TRBD1
CASSLNRGLAGPYEQYF TGTGCCAGCAGCTTAAATAGGGGACTAGCGGGCCCCTACGAGCAGTACTTC TRBJ2-7 TRBV7-2 NA TRBD2
CASSAGGTGSATNEKLFF TGTGCCAGCAGCGCCGGGGGGACAGGGTCGGCAACTAATGAAAAACTGTTTTTT TRBJ1-4 TRBV7-9 NA TRBD1
CASSSGTLTDTQYF TGTGCCAGCAGCTCCGGGACACTTACAGATACGCAGTATTTT TRBJ2-3 TRBV11-3 NA NA